The 12 T cell receptor beta chains below were found in one sample sequenced in a study of regulatory T cells in long-lasting Graves disease. With iRepertoire HTBI primers and Arm-PCR of CDR3 regions, TCR beta libraries were built. TCRdb re-called the multiplex PCR reads with MiXCR, one entry per CDR3 protein. The sample has some 410,000 distinct CDR3 sequences; roughly 17% are singletons. Stated time point: newly diagnosed GD, antithyroid drugs for less than 3 months. The TCR library was made from RNA extracted from PBMCs. These data are also associated with another study on T cells in Graves' hyperthyroidism and ophthalmopathy.

The sequences come from peripheral blood mononuclear cells (PBMCs), collected at new diagnosis, from a patient treated with antithyroid drugs. These receptors originate from a woman aged 25 to 45 with Graves disease.

This clonotype showed up just a few times. The genes are TRBV5-1 and TRBJ1-4; 9 bases agree with TRBD1. The CDR3 has 14 amino acids. Trimming removed 3 bases from V and 8 bases from J; junction bases left unmatched: 5. Germline CDR1 and CDR2: SGHRS and YFSETQ. This CDR3 reads CASSYRDRDEKLFF. In nucleotides, the CDR3 is TGCGCCAGCAGCTACCGGGACAGGGACGAAAAACTGTTTTTT. Combining the CDR3 with reference TRBV5-1 and TRBJ1-4 gives the whole variable domain KAGVTQTPRYLIKTRGQQVTLSCSPISGHRSVSWYQQTPGQGLQFLFEYFSETQRNKGNFPGRFSGRQFSNSRSEMNVSTLELGDSALYLCASSYRDRDEKLFFGSGTQLSVL.

The chain joins TRBV28 to TRBJ2-5; D remains ambiguous. Trimming left V 1 base short and J 5 bases short, with 17 bases between. Germline CDR1 is MDHEN and CDR2 is SYDVKM. This CDR3 is built from 16 residues. The CDR3 sequence: CASSLSPIRFRETQYF. The CDR3 DNA reads TGTGCCAGCAGTTTATCTCCAATCAGGTTTCGGGAGACCCAGTACTTC. Supplemented by reference TRBV28 and TRBJ2-5, the full variable domain reads DVKVTQSSRYLVKRTGEKVFLECVQDMDHENMFWYRQDPGLGLRLIYFSYDVKMKEKGDIPEGYSVSREKKERFSLILESASTNQTSMYLCASSLSPIRFRETQYFGPGTRLLVL.

This clonotype was seen repeatedly, ten times or more. The chain employs TRBV7-9 and TRBJ2-7, with TRBD2 matching 13 bases. The CDR3 has 15 amino acids. Trimming removed 4 bases from V and 7 bases from J; junction bases left unmatched: 7. Germline values: CDR1 SEHNR, CDR2 FQNEAQ (reference sequence). The chain's CDR3 is CASSSGTSGTGEQYF. The CDR3 nucleotides are TGTGCCAGCAGCTCAGGGACTAGCGGGACTGGGGAGCAGTACTTC.

This clonotype appeared a few times. The gene calls are TRBV15 and TRBJ2-3; unclear D gene. Trimming removed 6 bases from V and 3 bases from J, with 4 bases in between. CDR1 LNHNV and CDR2 YYDKDF come from the germline V gene (reference sequence). CDR3 size: 11 residues. The CDR3 sequence: CATRRTDTQYF. CDR3 sequence (DNA): TGTGCCACCAGGCGAACAGATACGCAGTATTTT. Drawing the rest from reference TRBV15 and TRBJ2-3, the complete variable domain is DAMVIQNPRYQVTQFGKPVTLSCSQTLNHNVMYWYQQKSSQAPKLLFHYYDKDFNNEADTPDNFQSRRPNTSFCFLDIRSPGLGDTAMYLCATRRTDTQYFGPGTRLTVL.

At least ten counts were recorded for this clonotype. The rearrangement links TRBV6-2 or TRBV6-3 to TRBJ2-2; D is uncertain. The CDR3 is 13 amino acids. Trimming stripped 2 bases from V and 7 bases from J, with 8 bases between. Germline-derived CDR1 and CDR2 are MNHEY and SVGEGT. CDR3 coding DNA: TGTGCCAGCAGTTACATTGGGAACGGGGAGCTGTTTTTT. This codes for CASSYIGNGELFF.

This clonotype has a count of ten or more. This chain links TRBV20-1 with TRBJ1-1, with D possibly being TRBD1 (5 bases). V shed 0 bases and J shed 11 bases, with 13 bases lying between them. Per the germline V gene, CDR1 is DFQATT and CDR2 is SNEGSKA (reference sequence). The CDR3 consists of 12 residues. This chain's CDR3 is CSAREGTLRAFF. The CDR3 DNA is TGCAGTGCTAGAGAAGGGACCCTACGGGCTTTCTTT.

As concerns this clonotype: This may stem from a read error, because a much larger clone lies one nucleotide away. The rearrangement uses TRBV19 and TRBJ2-7; 11 positions agree with TRBD2. V was pared by 7 bases and J by 2 bases, with 16 bases of the junction left unmatched. The CDR3 covers 18 residues. CDR1 LNHDA and CDR2 SQIVND come from the germline V gene (reference sequence). The CDR3 nucleotides read TGTGCCAGTACCTCCAAGGTGACTAGCGGGACATCTCCCTACGAGCAGTACTTC. Translation gives CASTSKVTSGTSPYEQYF.

This rearrangement joins TRBV19 to TRBJ2-7, with TRBD2 matching 10 bases. This CDR3 comprises 16 residues. J gave up 1 base and V 4 bases, and 7 bases lay outside the gene matches. CDR1 is LNHDA, CDR2 SQIVND, per germline (reference sequence). CDR3 amino acids: CASSRSSGSGSYEQYF. The CDR3 nucleotides are TGTGCCAGTAGTAGATCTAGCGGGAGTGGGTCCTACGAGCAGTACTTC. The complete variable domain, with remaining parts taken from reference TRBV19 and TRBJ2-7, reads DGGITQSPKYLFRKEGQNVTLSCEQNLNHDAMYWYRQDPGQGLRLIYYSQIVNDFQKGDIAEGYSVSREKKESFPLTVTSAQKNPTAFYLCASSRSSGSGSYEQYFGPGTRLTVT.

Note on this clonotype: A far larger clone is only one base removed, so a read error is likely. This chain connects TRBV7-9 to TRBJ2-1; D perhaps matches TRBD1 (6 bases). The J call could be wrong; TRBJ2-7 is a better fit for the DNA end. Germline-derived CDR1 and CDR2 are SEHNR and FQNEAQ (reference sequence). The CDR3 runs to 13 residues. CDR3 DNA sequence: TGTGCCAGCAGCTTAACAAGGGACAATGAGCAGTACTTC. Its protein product is CASSLTRDNEQYF.

The chain joins TRBV7-2 to TRBJ2-7, with D possibly matching TRBD2 (6 bases). This CDR3 region has 16 residues. The ends were cut back, 5 bases at V and 0 bases at J, with 17 bases in the middle. CDR1 and CDR2 from the germline V gene are SGHTA and FQGNSA. The DNA for the CDR3 is TGTGCCAGCAGCCCCCCCAGCGGGCCTTCCTCCTACGAGCAGTACTTC. Its translation is CASSPPSGPSSYEQYF.

This clonotype occurred many times. The CDR3 DNA is TGTGCCAGCAGCCAAGACATTCCAGGGAATGCAGATACGCAGTATTTT. Translated, it gives CASSQDIPGNADTQYF. The chain couples TRBV3-1 to TRBJ2-3; the D gene is possibly TRBD1 (5 bases). Germline V gene data show CDR1 as LGHDT and CDR2 as YNNKEL (reference sequence). The germline V and J ends were trimmed by 0 bases and 4 bases, with 14 bases remaining between them. This CDR3 spans 16 amino acids.

This clonotype was counted ten times or more. This sequence joins TRBV11-2 and TRBJ2-7; D not resolved. Germline values: CDR1 SGHAT, CDR2 FQNNGV. The length of the CDR3 is 15 residues. V was shortened by 1 base and J by 2 bases, with 12 bases between the two germline ends. The CDR3 coding sequence is TGTGCCAGCAGCTTAGTGAACGGATTTACCTACGAGCAGTACTTC. Translating it yields CASSLVNGFTYEQYF.